This T cell receptor (beta chain) derives from a study of T-cell memory formation after mild COVID-19 (dated by TCRdb to about 2021). About the full investigation: TCR sequence clusters from the two donors were largely donor specific. In two donors, T-cell clones that expanded and contracted after mild COVID-19 were tracked by sequencing TCRalpha and TCRbeta repertoires over time. The cohort comprised two young, previously healthy adult volunteers, one female and one male.

To note about this clonotype: This receptor's antigen is unknown. One base away there is no much larger clone; base qualities are not given.

Sequencing relied on an Illumina NovaSeq 6000. Using 5'RACE with constant-segment primers, TCRalpha and TCRbeta cDNA libraries were constructed, with sample barcodes and unique molecular identifiers added in the process. Trizol reagent was used to extract RNA from every sample. Amplification of the libraries took two PCR steps, and the second step added a second sample barcode plus Illumina TruSeq adapters. Sequencing of libraries was performed on an Illumina NovaSeq with 2 x 150 bp paired-end reads. The original methods were these. With migec v1.2.7, reads were demultiplexed and then collapsed into UMI-guided consensus sequences. Using mixcr v2.1.11, the UMI consensuses were aligned to TRA and TRB V and J templates and assembled into clonotypes. A clonotype was counted as expanded or contracted only if both edgeR and NoisET called the change significant, with noise models trained on biological replicates. For edgeR calls, a false discovery rate-adjusted p below 0.01 and a log2 fold-change threshold of 1 were applied. As an exploratory analysis of dynamics, max-normalized trajectories of the 1000 most abundant clonotypes were examined by PCA with hierarchical clustering. Separately sequenced CD4+ and CD8+ repertoires were used to assign the CD4 or CD8 phenotype of responding clones. TCRdb reran the public reads through fastp at Q25 and MiXCR, keeping productive beta chains. CDR3 protein sequences are deduplicated, and each keeps its most common genes and DNA. The V and J calls and clone size come from TCRdb's table, not from the authors' own analysis. Here the sample has approximately 48,000 distinct CDR3 sequences; over 6.5% occur a single time. The top ten hold roughly 1.5% of the sample.

Ficoll-Paque density gradient centrifugation was the method used to isolate PBMCs. Study-wide findings and limitations: Whether the second-wave clones peaking on day 37 were SARS-CoV-2 specific was not confirmed. Clones that contracted from day 15 to 85 showed balanced CD4/CD8 phenotypes, whereas a second wave of clones that expanded from day 15 to 37 leaned towards CD4+. Some responding clones were found in pre-infection memory, which suggests that pre-existing cross-reactive memory T cells took part in the SARS-CoV-2 response. Only a couple of mild cases were covered in the study, and larger cohorts including severe cases with pre-infection samples were considered necessary. Contracting CD4+ clones were located mainly in the CM and EM memory subsets, whereas CD8+ clones were found to be enriched in EMRA.

Sequenced: PBMCs or a T cell subset sorted from them (not recorded which). This clonotype was obtained from a man younger than 30 who had mild COVID-19 (a few samples of this study predate the infection). The sample titles of this study are shuffled in the database, so cell type and time point are left out; the donor was told from shared clones.

CDR3 reads: CASSVAGGHETQYF. The sequenced DNA: TGTGCCAGCAGCGTAGCGGGGGGGCATGAGACCCAGTACTTC. Recombination joined TRBV9 with TRBJ2-5; a stretch of 8 junction bases matches TRBD2. CDR3 length: 14 amino acids, cysteine to phenylalanine. The only DNA kept is the CDR3, 42 bases in frame from the first base. Trimming removed 0 bases from V and 5 bases from J; the gene matches leave 3 bases unexplained. Based on the germline V gene, the CDR1 and CDR2 sequences are SGDLS and YYNGEE.